Listed below are T cell receptor beta chains from one sample, sequenced in a study of CDR3 diversity in severe acne. TCRdb fed the PCR reads into MiXCR, producing one record per CDR3 protein. Among 97,000 or so distinct CDR3 sequences listed, roughly 51% were seen once. Sample: blood. These receptors originate from a male donor with acne. Both conserved end residues are part of each CDR3. The order of the fields is CDR3 protein, CDR3 DNA, V gene, clone size, D gene, J gene. The D gene is left open where the match is weak. The listing skips clone size in some rows; elsewhere it reads once, few, many or a size class.

CDR3aa: CASSPSGPSTDTQYF
CDR3nt: TGTGCCAGCAGCCCTAGCGGACCTAGCACAGATACGCAGTATTTT
v_gene: TRBV7-9
abundance: .
d_gene: TRBD2
j_gene: TRBJ2-3

CDR3aa: CASSIVGPPSETQYF
CDR3nt: TGTGCCAGCAGCATCGTTGGGCCCCCATCAGAGACCCAGTACTTC
v_gene: TRBV2
abundance: many
d_gene: .
j_gene: TRBJ2-5

CDR3aa: CAISEPLAGSSYNEQFF
CDR3nt: TGTGCCATCAGTGAGCCCCTAGCGGGATCCTCCTACAATGAGCAGTTCTTC
v_gene: TRBV10-3
abundance: many
d_gene: TRBD2
j_gene: TRBJ2-1

CDR3aa: CASSLAATGLIPHSGANVLTF
CDR3nt: TGTGCCAGCAGCTTAGCCGCCACAGGCCTAATTCCCCACTCTGGGGCCAACGTCCTGACTTTC
v_gene: TRBV7-2
abundance: .
d_gene: .
j_gene: TRBJ2-6

CDR3aa: CASSLDAEGYTF
CDR3nt: TGTGCCAGCAGCTTAGACGCTGAGGGCTACACCTTC
v_gene: TRBV7-8
abundance: few
d_gene: .
j_gene: TRBJ1-2

CDR3aa: CASSPDSNQPQHF
CDR3nt: TGTGCCAGCAGTCCAGATAGCAATCAGCCCCAGCATTTT
v_gene: TRBV25-1
abundance: .
d_gene: .
j_gene: TRBJ1-5

CDR3aa: CVPDGGTGELFF
CDR3nt: TGTGTGCCGGATGGAGGTACCGGGGAGCTGTTTTTT
v_gene: TRBV7-9
abundance: many
d_gene: .
j_gene: TRBJ2-2

CDR3aa: CSVEDPGYNRFTYNEQFF
CDR3nt: TGCAGCGTTGAAGACCCGGGGTATAACAGGTTTACCTACAATGAGCAGTTCTTC
v_gene: TRBV29-1
abundance: many
d_gene: .
j_gene: TRBJ2-1

CDR3aa: CSARGAGGPHEQFF
CDR3nt: TGCAGTGCTAGGGGCGCGGGAGGGCCCCATGAGCAGTTCTTC
v_gene: TRBV20-1
abundance: .
d_gene: TRBD2
j_gene: TRBJ2-1

CDR3aa: CSARDRAGANVLTF
CDR3nt: TGCAGTGCTAGAGACAGGGCCGGGGCCAACGTCCTGACTTTC
v_gene: TRBV20-1
abundance: .
d_gene: .
j_gene: TRBJ2-6

CDR3aa: CATSYLGSEIYSYEQYF
CDR3nt: TGTGCCACCAGCTATCTAGGCTCCGAAATTTACTCCTACGAGCAGTACTTC
v_gene: TRBV15
abundance: .
d_gene: .
j_gene: TRBJ2-7

CDR3aa: CASSEEEGSPLHF
CDR3nt: TGTGCCAGCAGTGAAGAAGAGGGTTCACCCCTCCACTTT
v_gene: TRBV6-1
abundance: many
d_gene: .
j_gene: TRBJ1-6

CDR3aa: CASSRSAGRANSPLHF
CDR3nt: TGTGCCAGCAGCCGATCGGCGGGGAGGGCCAATTCACCCCTCCACTTT
v_gene: TRBV5-8
abundance: many
d_gene: .
j_gene: TRBJ1-6

CDR3aa: CSARAGEGNQPQHF
CDR3nt: TGCAGTGCTAGGGCAGGGGAGGGCAATCAGCCCCAGCATTTT
v_gene: TRBV20-1
abundance: many
d_gene: .
j_gene: TRBJ1-5

CDR3aa: CASSLHSGQGIYGYTF
CDR3nt: TGTGCCAGCAGTTTACATTCAGGGCAGGGGATCTATGGCTACACCTTC
v_gene: TRBV25-1
abundance: .
d_gene: .
j_gene: TRBJ1-2

CDR3aa: CSAPETTTYEQNF
CDR3nt: TGCAGTGCTCCAGAGACCACAACCTACGAGCAGAACTTC
v_gene: TRBV20-1
abundance: .
d_gene: .
j_gene: TRBJ2-7

CDR3aa: CASTPLAGGADTQYF
CDR3nt: TGTGCCAGCACTCCCCTAGCGGGAGGAGCAGATACGCAGTATTTT
v_gene: TRBV6-1
abundance: many
d_gene: TRBD2
j_gene: TRBJ2-3

CDR3aa: CASSSGEAQSF
CDR3nt: TGTGCCAGCAGCTCGGGGGAGGCGCAGTCCTTC
v_gene: TRBV7-9
abundance: .
d_gene: .
j_gene: TRBJ2-5

CDR3aa: CASTTEGNTGELFF
CDR3nt: TGTGCCAGCACCACGGAGGGTAACACCGGGGAGCTGTTTTTT
v_gene: TRBV7-9
abundance: .
d_gene: .
j_gene: TRBJ2-2

CDR3aa: CASSATSGRGDTQHF
CDR3nt: TGTGCCAGCAGCGCAACTAGCGGGAGGGGAGATACGCAGCATTTT
v_gene: TRBV7-3
abundance: .
d_gene: .
j_gene: TRBJ1-5

CDR3aa: CASKGATGEDTQYF
CDR3nt: TGTGCCAGCAAAGGGGCGACAGGGGAAGATACGCAGTATTTT
v_gene: TRBV5-8
abundance: few
d_gene: TRBD1
j_gene: TRBJ2-3

CDR3aa: CASGDRVGQPQHF
CDR3nt: TGTGCCAGCGGGGACAGGGTCGGTCAGCCCCAGCATTTT
v_gene: TRBV2
abundance: few
d_gene: TRBD1
j_gene: TRBJ1-5

CDR3aa: CASTERPGTGNYGYTF
CDR3nt: TGCGCCAGCACCGAGAGACCCGGGACAGGGAACTATGGCTACACCTTC
v_gene: TRBV4-1
abundance: few
d_gene: TRBD1
j_gene: TRBJ1-2

CDR3aa: CATSRVIRGLDEQFF
CDR3nt: TGTGCCACCAGCAGAGTAATCAGGGGTTTGGATGAGCAGTTCTTC
v_gene: TRBV15
abundance: .
d_gene: .
j_gene: TRBJ2-1

CDR3aa: CASMGTSKNTEAFF
CDR3nt: TGTGCCAGCATGGGGACAAGCAAGAACACTGAAGCTTTCTTT
v_gene: TRBV2
abundance: once
d_gene: .
j_gene: TRBJ1-1

CDR3aa: CASGEGGLFADTQYF
CDR3nt: TGTGCCAGTGGAGAGGGGGGACTTTTCGCAGATACGCAGTATTTT
v_gene: TRBV7-8
abundance: few
d_gene: .
j_gene: TRBJ2-3

CDR3aa: CASSQAPLRSPLHF
CDR3nt: TGCGCCAGCAGCCAAGCTCCCTTGCGGTCACCCCTCCACTTT
v_gene: TRBV4-1
abundance: .
d_gene: .
j_gene: TRBJ1-6

CDR3aa: CSAGQTNTGELFF
CDR3nt: TGCAGTGCAGGACAGACGAACACCGGGGAGCTGTTTTTT
v_gene: TRBV20-1
abundance: many
d_gene: .
j_gene: TRBJ2-2

CDR3aa: CASSYTTASEKLFF
CDR3nt: TGTGCCAGCAGTTATACGACAGCCAGCGAAAAACTGTTTTTT
v_gene: TRBV25-1
abundance: .
d_gene: .
j_gene: TRBJ1-4

CDR3aa: CASRGAGEIQPQHF
CDR3nt: TGTGCCAGTAGAGGGGCAGGGGAGATTCAGCCCCAGCATTTT
v_gene: TRBV19
abundance: many
d_gene: .
j_gene: TRBJ1-5

CDR3aa: CSATKGTSGKYEQFF
CDR3nt: TGCAGTGCTACTAAAGGGACTAGCGGGAAATATGAGCAGTTCTTC
v_gene: TRBV20-1
abundance: many
d_gene: TRBD2
j_gene: TRBJ2-1

CDR3aa: CASREGGYNEQFF
CDR3nt: TGTGCCAGCAGGGAGGGGGGATACAATGAGCAGTTCTTC
v_gene: TRBV28
abundance: .
d_gene: .
j_gene: TRBJ2-1

CDR3aa: CAISEGRLAGTYEQYF
CDR3nt: TGTGCCATCAGTGAAGGGCGCCTAGCGGGTACCTACGAGCAGTACTTC
v_gene: TRBV10-3
abundance: .
d_gene: TRBD2
j_gene: TRBJ2-7

CDR3aa: CASSFGQAPVGNEKLFF
CDR3nt: TGTGCCAGCAGCTTTGGACAGGCTCCAGTAGGAAATGAAAAACTGTTTTTT
v_gene: TRBV7-9
abundance: .
d_gene: TRBD1
j_gene: TRBJ1-4

CDR3aa: CASSLGGSLRYF
CDR3nt: TGTGCCAGCAGCTTGGGGGGGAGTCTCCGGTATTTT
v_gene: TRBV7-8
abundance: many
d_gene: TRBD2
j_gene: TRBJ2-3

CDR3aa: CARGTSGPLSPLYEQYF
CDR3nt: TGTGCCAGAGGGACTAGCGGACCTCTATCGCCCCTCTACGAGCAGTACTTC
v_gene: TRBV19
abundance: .
d_gene: TRBD2
j_gene: TRBJ2-7

CDR3aa: CASSWGTSGYTGELFF
CDR3nt: TGCGCCAGCAGCTGGGGGACTAGCGGATACACCGGGGAGCTGTTTTTT
v_gene: TRBV5-1
abundance: .
d_gene: TRBD2
j_gene: TRBJ2-2

CDR3aa: CATSPQGGYEQYF
CDR3nt: TGTGCCACCAGCCCACAGGGGGGTTACGAGCAGTACTTC
v_gene: TRBV15
abundance: medium-sized
d_gene: TRBD1
j_gene: TRBJ2-7

CDR3aa: CASSSPVPEALF
CDR3nt: TGTGCCAGCAGCTCCCCTGTCCCTGAAGCTCTCTTT
v_gene: TRBV11-2
abundance: .
d_gene: .
j_gene: TRBJ1-1

CDR3aa: CSARRTGETQYF
CDR3nt: TGCAGTGCTCGCAGGACTGGGGAGACCCAGTACTTC
v_gene: TRBV20-1
abundance: .
d_gene: .
j_gene: TRBJ2-5

CDR3aa: CATSRDRLNTEAFF
CDR3nt: TGTGCCACCAGCAGAGACCGGTTGAACACTGAAGCTTTCTTT
v_gene: TRBV15
abundance: .
d_gene: .
j_gene: TRBJ1-1

CDR3aa: CASSPVGGVTEAFF
CDR3nt: TGTGCCAGCAGCCCAGTTGGAGGGGTGACTGAAGCTTTCTTT
v_gene: TRBV7-2
abundance: medium-sized
d_gene: .
j_gene: TRBJ1-1

CDR3aa: CASSLQGRGHQPQHF
CDR3nt: TGTGCCAGCAGCTTACAGGGGCGCGGGCATCAGCCCCAGCATTTT
v_gene: TRBV7-8
abundance: .
d_gene: .
j_gene: TRBJ1-5

CDR3aa: CASSSWGLAANTGELFF
CDR3nt: TGTGCCAGCAGCTCCTGGGGACTAGCGGCGAACACCGGGGAGCTGTTTTTT
v_gene: TRBV13
abundance: .
d_gene: TRBD2
j_gene: TRBJ2-2

CDR3aa: CASRPTDFSYEQYF
CDR3nt: TGTGCCAGCAGGCCGACAGATTTCAGCTACGAGCAGTACTTC
v_gene: TRBV28
abundance: .
d_gene: .
j_gene: TRBJ2-7

CDR3aa: CASSARTGTGYTF
CDR3nt: TGTGCCAGCAGCGCCCGGACAGGGACCGGCTACACCTTC
v_gene: TRBV9
abundance: .
d_gene: TRBD1
j_gene: TRBJ1-2

CDR3aa: CASSWPGQGASEAFF
CDR3nt: TGTGCCAGCAGTTGGCCGGGACAGGGGGCCTCGGAAGCTTTCTTT
v_gene: TRBV28
abundance: many
d_gene: TRBD1
j_gene: TRBJ1-1

CDR3aa: CATSDPDRNTGELFF
CDR3nt: TGTGCCACCAGTGATCCAGACCGCAACACCGGGGAGCTGTTTTTT
v_gene: TRBV24-1
abundance: .
d_gene: .
j_gene: TRBJ2-2

CDR3aa: CASSPLVSPLHF
CDR3nt: TGTGCCAGCAGCCCCCTTGTCTCACCCCTCCACTTT
v_gene: TRBV7-2
abundance: few
d_gene: .
j_gene: TRBJ1-6

CDR3aa: CASSSAGPTGSPYGYTF
CDR3nt: TGTGCCAGCAGCTCAGCCGGGCCAACAGGGAGTCCCTATGGCTACACCTTC
v_gene: TRBV7-9
abundance: many
d_gene: .
j_gene: TRBJ1-2

CDR3aa: CASSLRQGGEKLFF
CDR3nt: TGCGCCAGCAGCTTGAGACAGGGTGGTGAAAAACTGTTTTTT
v_gene: TRBV5-1
abundance: many
d_gene: TRBD1
j_gene: TRBJ1-4

CDR3aa: CASRGRPSNYGYTF
CDR3nt: TGTGCCAGCAGGGGACGACCCTCTAACTATGGCTACACCTTC
v_gene: TRBV2
abundance: many
d_gene: .
j_gene: TRBJ1-2

CDR3aa: CASSFVGLAAGGTQYF
CDR3nt: TGTGCCAGCAGCTTTGTGGGACTAGCGGCCGGGGGGACCCAGTACTTC
v_gene: TRBV7-2
abundance: many
d_gene: TRBD2
j_gene: TRBJ2-5

CDR3aa: CASSWDSNQPQHF
CDR3nt: TGTGCCAGCAGTTGGGATAGCAATCAGCCCCAGCATTTT
v_gene: TRBV6-6
abundance: many
d_gene: .
j_gene: TRBJ1-5